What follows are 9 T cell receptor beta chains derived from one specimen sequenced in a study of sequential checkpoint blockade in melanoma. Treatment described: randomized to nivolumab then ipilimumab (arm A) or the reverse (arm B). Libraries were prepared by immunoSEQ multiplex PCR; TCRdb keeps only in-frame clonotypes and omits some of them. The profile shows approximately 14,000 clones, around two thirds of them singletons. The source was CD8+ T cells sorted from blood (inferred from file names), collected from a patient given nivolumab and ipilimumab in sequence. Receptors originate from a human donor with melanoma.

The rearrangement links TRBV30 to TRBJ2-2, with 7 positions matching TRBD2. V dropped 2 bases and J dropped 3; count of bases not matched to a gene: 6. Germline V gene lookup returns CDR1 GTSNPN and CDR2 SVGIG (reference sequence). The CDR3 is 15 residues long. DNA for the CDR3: TGTGCCTGGAGTACCCTACTAGCGCACACCGGGGAGCTGTTTTTT. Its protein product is CAWSTLLAHTGELFF.

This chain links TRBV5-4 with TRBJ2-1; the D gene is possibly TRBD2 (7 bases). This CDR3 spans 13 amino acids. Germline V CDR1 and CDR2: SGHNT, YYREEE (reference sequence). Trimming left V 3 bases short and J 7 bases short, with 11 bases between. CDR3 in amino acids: CASSSAGANEQFF. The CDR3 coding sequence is TGTGCCAGCAGCTCCGCGGGGGCGAATGAGCAGTTCTTC.

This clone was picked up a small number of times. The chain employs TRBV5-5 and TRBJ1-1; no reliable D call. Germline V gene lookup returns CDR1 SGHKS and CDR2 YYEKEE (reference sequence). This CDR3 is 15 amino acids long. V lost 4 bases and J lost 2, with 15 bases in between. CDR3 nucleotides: TGTGCCAGCAGCCAAGTTCTGGCCTTAAACACTGAAGCTTTCTTT. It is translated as CASSQVLALNTEAFF.

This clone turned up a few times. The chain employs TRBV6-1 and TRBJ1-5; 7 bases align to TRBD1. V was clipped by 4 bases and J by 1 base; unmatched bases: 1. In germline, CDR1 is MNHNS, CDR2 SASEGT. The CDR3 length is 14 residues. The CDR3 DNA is TGTGCCAGCAGTGCGGGACAGAGCAATCAGCCCCAGCATTTT. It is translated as CASSAGQSNQPQHF.

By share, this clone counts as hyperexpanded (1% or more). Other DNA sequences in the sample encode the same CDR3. CDR3: CASSLLPGAYEQYF. DNA of the CDR3: TGTGCCAGCAGCTTATTACCAGGGGCCTACGAGCAGTACTTC. The J gene is TRBJ2-7, the V gene TRBV7-8, with D tentatively TRBD1 (6 bases). The germline V gene encodes CDR1 SGHVS and CDR2 FQNEAQ. CDR3 size: 14 residues. V gave up 2 bases and J gave up 2 bases, with 10 bases separating them.

The CDR3 coding sequence is TGCGCCAGCAGCCAAGCCGGGACAGGGTTCTACGAGCAGTACTTC. Residues: CASSQAGTGFYEQYF. The chain is built from TRBV4-1 and TRBJ2-7; 9 nucleotides line up with TRBD1. V trimming: 1 base; J trimming: 3 bases; junction bases outside the gene matches: 4. The CDR3 consists of 15 residues. CDR1 is MGHRA and CDR2 is YSYEKL in the germline V gene.

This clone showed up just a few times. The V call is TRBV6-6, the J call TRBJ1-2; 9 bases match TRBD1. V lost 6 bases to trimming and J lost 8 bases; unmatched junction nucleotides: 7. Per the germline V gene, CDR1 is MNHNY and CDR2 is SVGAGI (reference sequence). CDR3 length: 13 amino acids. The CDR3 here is CASRDRDREGYTF. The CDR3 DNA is TGTGCCAGCAGAGACCGGGACAGGGAAGGCTACACCTTC.

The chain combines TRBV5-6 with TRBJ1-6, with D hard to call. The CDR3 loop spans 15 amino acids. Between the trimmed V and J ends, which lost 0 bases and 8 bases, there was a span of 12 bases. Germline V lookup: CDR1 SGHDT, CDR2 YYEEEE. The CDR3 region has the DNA TGTGCCAGCAGCTTGGGGCCGGGAACGGATTCACCCCTCCACTTT. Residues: CASSLGPGTDSPLHF.

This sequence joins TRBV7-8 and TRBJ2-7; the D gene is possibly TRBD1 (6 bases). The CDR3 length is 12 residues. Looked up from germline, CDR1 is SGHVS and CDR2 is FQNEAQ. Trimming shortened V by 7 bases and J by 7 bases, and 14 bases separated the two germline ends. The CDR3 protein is CASTGQRGEQYF. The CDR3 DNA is TGTGCCAGCACCGGACAGAGAGGTGAGCAGTACTTC.